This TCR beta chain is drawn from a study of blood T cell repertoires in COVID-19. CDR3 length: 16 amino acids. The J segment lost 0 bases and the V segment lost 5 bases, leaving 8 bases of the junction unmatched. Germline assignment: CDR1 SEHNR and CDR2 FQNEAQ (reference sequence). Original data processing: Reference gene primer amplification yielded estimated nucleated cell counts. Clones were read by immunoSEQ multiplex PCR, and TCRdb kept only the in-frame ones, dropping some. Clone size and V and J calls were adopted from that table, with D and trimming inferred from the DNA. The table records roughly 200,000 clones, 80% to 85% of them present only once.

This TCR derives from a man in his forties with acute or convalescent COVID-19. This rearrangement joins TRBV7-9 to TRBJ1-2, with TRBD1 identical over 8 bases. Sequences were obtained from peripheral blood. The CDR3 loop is CASSRRDRIANYGYTF. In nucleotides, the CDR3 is TGTGCCAGCAGCCGCCGGGACAGGATCGCTAACTATGGCTACACCTTC.